Listed below are T cell receptor beta chains from one sample, sequenced in a study of cytomegalovirus exposure and HLA in healthy donors. Repertoires were generated with immunoSEQ multiplex PCR, while TCRdb's copy carries only in-frame clones and drops some. The sample lists tens of thousands of clones, just over 75% occurring once. Sequenced sample: PBMCs. These receptors were taken from a man aged 50-60 years in good health and CMV-seronegative. CDR3s include the opening cysteine and the closing phenylalanine or tryptophan. D genes are given only for firm matches. The size field is filled for only some rows; it gives once, few, many or a size class.

clone_size: .
d_call: .
j_call: TRBJ1-3
v_call: TRBV7-9
cdr3_aa: CASSSDGGSGNTIYF
cdr3_nt: TGTGCCAGCAGCTCCGACGGGGGCTCTGGAAACACCATATATTTT

clone_size: few
d_call: .
j_call: TRBJ1-1
v_call: TRBV2
cdr3_aa: CASSEGEVWTEAFF
cdr3_nt: TGTGCCAGCAGTGAAGGGGAGGTATGGACTGAAGCTTTCTTT

clone_size: .
d_call: TRBD1
j_call: TRBJ1-3
v_call: TRBV15
cdr3_aa: CATSLDRGNGRRYF
cdr3_nt: TGTGCCACCAGTCTGGACAGGGGGAACGGAAGAAGATATTTT

clone_size: once
d_call: TRBD1
j_call: TRBJ2-2
v_call: TRBV7-9
cdr3_aa: CASSLWGTGNTGELFF
cdr3_nt: TGTGCCAGCAGCCTATGGGGGACAGGGAACACCGGGGAGCTGTTTTTT

clone_size: .
d_call: TRBD2
j_call: TRBJ2-7
v_call: TRBV10-3
cdr3_aa: CAISDAGTSGRYEQYF
cdr3_nt: TGTGCCATCAGTGATGCTGGGACTAGCGGTCGGTACGAGCAGTACTTC

clone_size: .
d_call: TRBD2
j_call: TRBJ2-4
v_call: TRBV30
cdr3_aa: CAWSRRELAGAIKNIQYF
cdr3_nt: TGTGCCTGGAGTAGGAGGGAGCTAGCGGGGGCGATAAAAAACATTCAGTACTTC

clone_size: few
d_call: TRBD2
j_call: TRBJ2-1
v_call: TRBV4-3
cdr3_aa: CASSQVWGLAGEMGYNEQFF
cdr3_nt: TGCGCCAGCAGCCAAGTTTGGGGACTAGCGGGAGAAATGGGCTACAATGAGCAGTTCTTC

clone_size: .
d_call: .
j_call: TRBJ1-5
v_call: TRBV5-3
cdr3_aa: CARRLDIISNQPQHF
cdr3_nt: TGTGCCAGAAGACTGGACATTATTAGCAATCAGCCCCAGCATTTT

clone_size: few
d_call: .
j_call: TRBJ1-2
v_call: TRBV5-1
cdr3_aa: CASSRGETYGYTF
cdr3_nt: TGCGCCAGCAGCCGGGGGGAGACTTATGGCTACACCTTC

clone_size: few
d_call: .
j_call: TRBJ1-5
v_call: TRBV5-6
cdr3_aa: CASSTITGSNQPQHF
cdr3_nt: TGTGCCAGCAGCACTATTACAGGCTCCAATCAGCCCCAGCATTTT

clone_size: .
d_call: TRBD1
j_call: TRBJ1-5
v_call: TRBV28
cdr3_aa: CASSRTGGNQPQHF
cdr3_nt: TGTGCCAGCAGTCGGACAGGGGGCAATCAGCCCCAGCATTTT

clone_size: few
d_call: .
j_call: TRBJ1-4
v_call: TRBV10-3
cdr3_aa: CATGQGGSYEKLFF
cdr3_nt: TGTGCCACAGGCCAGGGAGGGAGTTACGAAAAACTGTTTTTT

clone_size: once
d_call: .
j_call: TRBJ1-5
v_call: TRBV7-6
cdr3_aa: CASSLGTGSNQPQHF
cdr3_nt: TGTGCCAGCAGCTTAGGAACAGGGAGCAATCAGCCCCAGCATTTT

clone_size: few
d_call: .
j_call: TRBJ1-1
v_call: TRBV5-5
cdr3_aa: CASSTTGNTEAFF
cdr3_nt: TGTGCCAGCAGTACCACAGGGAACACTGAAGCTTTCTTT

clone_size: .
d_call: TRBD1
j_call: TRBJ2-1
v_call: TRBV5-1
cdr3_aa: CASSLTGDRINEQFF
cdr3_nt: TGCGCCAGCAGCTTGACAGGGGACAGGATAAATGAGCAGTTCTTC

clone_size: .
d_call: .
j_call: TRBJ1-6
v_call: TRBV7-9
cdr3_aa: CASSIGEGYSPLHF
cdr3_nt: TGTGCCAGCAGCATTGGGGAGGGGTATTCACCCCTCCACTTT

clone_size: .
d_call: .
j_call: TRBJ2-3
v_call: TRBV28
cdr3_aa: CASSLVGASSTDTQYF
cdr3_nt: TGTGCCAGCAGTCTCGTGGGAGCTAGCAGCACAGATACGCAGTATTTT

clone_size: .
d_call: TRBD1
j_call: TRBJ1-2
v_call: TRBV6-5
cdr3_aa: CASSYLRTGGGYGYTF
cdr3_nt: TGTGCCAGCAGTTACCTCCGGACAGGGGGAGGCTATGGCTACACCTTC

clone_size: once
d_call: .
j_call: TRBJ2-5
v_call: TRBV5-4
cdr3_aa: CASSTSVGGGETQYF
cdr3_nt: .